These T cell receptor beta chains were read from a single sample in a study of response to subunit inactivated influenza vaccine. TCRdb re-analysed the RT-PCR reads in MiXCR, keeping a single row per CDR3 protein. The sample consists of 450,000 to 550,000 distinct CDR3 sequences, roughly 23% of them appearing once. The sequencing here drew on CD4+ T cells sorted from PBMCs, taken about 5 days after vaccination. These receptors all stem from a man over 45 who received an inactivated influenza vaccine. Both conserved end residues are part of each CDR3. D genes are given only for firm matches. Size values are once, few and many counts, or a class for expanded clones, and some rows have none.

v_gene,j_gene,d_gene,abundance,CDR3nt,CDR3aa
TRBV11-2,TRBJ2-1,TRBD2,many,TGTGCCAGCAGCCCCCGGGCTAGCGGGGGGGCCGGTGAGCAGTTCTTC,CASSPRASGGAGEQFF
TRBV2,TRBJ2-2,NA,NA,TGTGCCAGCAGTAAAAAGAACACCGGGGAGCTGTTTTTT,CASSKKNTGELFF
TRBV12-3/TRBV12-4,TRBJ2-1,TRBD1,few,TGTGCCAGCAGTTATCGACAGGGCTTGAATGAGCAGTTCTTC,CASSYRQGLNEQFF
TRBV15,TRBJ2-7,TRBD1,NA,TGTGCCACCAGCAGGGAAACGGGACAGGGGTACGAGCAGTACTTC,CATSRETGQGYEQYF
TRBV14,TRBJ2-3,NA,few,TGTGCCAGCAGCCAAGGTCTAGCCCCAGATACGCAGTATTTT,CASSQGLAPDTQYF
TRBV2,TRBJ1-4,NA,NA,TGTGCCAGCAGCGAGGGGGGGGTTGGTGAAAAACTGTTTTTT,CASSEGGVGEKLFF
TRBV7-3,TRBJ2-1,TRBD2,NA,TGTGCCAGCAGCTTACGGACTAGCGGTTTGTACAATGAGCAGTTCTTC,CASSLRTSGLYNEQFF
TRBV30,TRBJ2-1,NA,many,TGTGCCTGGAGACGTAAGGGATACAATGAGCAGTTCTTC,CAWRRKGYNEQFF
TRBV5-6,TRBJ2-3,NA,once,TGTGCCAGCAGCCAGGACCAGTATCCCACAGATACGCAGTATTTT,CASSQDQYPTDTQYF
TRBV10-3,TRBJ2-7,TRBD1,few,TGTGCCATCAGTCCACAGGGGTACGAGCAGTACTTC,CAISPQGYEQYF
TRBV4-3,TRBJ2-5,TRBD1,NA,TGCGCCAGCAGCCAGGGGACAGGGGAAGGAGAGACCCAGTACTTC,CASSQGTGEGETQYF
TRBV5-1,TRBJ2-3,NA,few,TGCGCCAGCAGCTATGGAGGAACAGGAGACACAGATACGCAGTATTTT,CASSYGGTGDTDTQYF
TRBV5-1,TRBJ2-3,NA,few,TGCGCCAGCAGCGGGCAGGGGCGCACAGATACGCAGTATTTT,CASSGQGRTDTQYF
TRBV7-9,TRBJ1-6,NA,NA,TGTGCCAGCAGCTTATACCTCGGGGCTAATAATTCACCCCTCCACTTT,CASSLYLGANNSPLHF
TRBV6-1,TRBJ2-3,TRBD2,few,TGTGCCAGCACGACTAGCGGGAGCCCAGCCACAGATACGCAGTATTTT,CASTTSGSPATDTQYF
TRBV4-1,TRBJ2-4,NA,few,TGCGCCAGCAGCCAACCTGAGACGGTCTTGACCAAAAACATTCAGTACTTC,CASSQPETVLTKNIQYF
TRBV6-1,TRBJ1-1,TRBD1,NA,TGTGCCACCCGGACAGGGAAGAACACTGAAGCTTTCTTT,CATRTGKNTEAFF
TRBV20-1,TRBJ2-3,TRBD2,NA,TGCAGTGCTAGAGAACTAGCGGGCACAGATACGCAGTATTTT,CSARELAGTDTQYF
TRBV9,TRBJ2-1,NA,NA,TGTGCCAGCAGCGACCGGGCCGCCCGGGAGCAGTTCTTC,CASSDRAAREQFF
TRBV6-1,TRBJ1-1,TRBD1,few,TGTGCCAGCAGTGACAGGGGGCTAAGGAACACTGAAGCTTTCTTT,CASSDRGLRNTEAFF
TRBV3-1,TRBJ2-3,TRBD2,NA,TGTGCCAGCAGCATAGCGGGGGGCCTGCGGGATACGCAGTATTTT,CASSIAGGLRDTQYF
TRBV4-3,TRBJ2-1,TRBD2,few,TGCGCCAGCAGCCAATCCCGACTAGCTGTTAGCTCCTACAATGAGCAGTTCTTC,CASSQSRLAVSSYNEQFF
TRBV6-2/TRBV6-3,TRBJ2-5,NA,NA,TGTGCCAGCAGTTCCGAGGTGACCCAGTACTTC,CASSSEVTQYF
TRBV7-8,TRBJ1-5,NA,NA,TGTGCCAGCAGCTTAGGACAGTTAGGCAATCAGCCCCAGCATTTT,CASSLGQLGNQPQHF
TRBV5-1,TRBJ2-5,NA,NA,TGCGCCAGCAGCTTGACGGGCGGCCAAGAGACCCAGTACTTC,CASSLTGGQETQYF
TRBV24-1,TRBJ2-1,TRBD2,few,TGTGCCACCAGTGATCGTTCTAGCGGGGCCTACAATGAGCAGTTCTTC,CATSDRSSGAYNEQFF
TRBV10-3,TRBJ1-2,TRBD1,few,TGTGCCATCAGTGAGTCCGGGACAGGGGCCTATGGCTACACCTTC,CAISESGTGAYGYTF
TRBV5-6,TRBJ2-7,NA,NA,TGTGCCAGCAGCTTGGGGCCATCCGAAACCTACGAGCAGTACTTC,CASSLGPSETYEQYF
TRBV5-1,TRBJ2-1,TRBD2,NA,TGCGCCAGCAGGGAAAGGTCCGGGACTACTCGCTCCTACAATGAGCAGTTCTTC,CASRERSGTTRSYNEQFF
TRBV28,TRBJ1-2,NA,NA,TGTGCCAGCAGTTTAGTCACTTATGGCTACACCTTC,CASSLVTYGYTF
TRBV5-6,TRBJ2-3,NA,few,TGTGCCAGCAGCTTGGCTGGGGCCAACACAGATACGCAGTATTTT,CASSLAGANTDTQYF
TRBV29-1,TRBJ2-3,TRBD1,NA,TGCAGCGTTGAACCCTTATTGAGGGACAGCCTCCACACAGATACGCAGTATTTT,CSVEPLLRDSLHTDTQYF
TRBV7-2,TRBJ2-7,TRBD1,few,TGTGCCAGCAGCTTAGTCGGGACAGGAGCGGAATACGAGCAGTACTTC,CASSLVGTGAEYEQYF
TRBV6-5,TRBJ2-5,NA,few,TGTGCCAGCAGTTACGGCAGGCAAGAGACCCAGTACTTC,CASSYGRQETQYF
TRBV7-9,TRBJ2-5,NA,NA,TGTGCCAGCAGCTTAGTAGGGTTCGCTCTAGAGACCCAGTACTTC,CASSLVGFALETQYF
TRBV5-1,TRBJ2-2,NA,NA,TGCGCCAGCAGCCCTGTCGGGGGGAACACCGGGGAGCTGTTTTTT,CASSPVGGNTGELFF
TRBV3-1,TRBJ2-7,NA,few,TGTGCCAGCAGCCCCACCGGGGCTAGAGCTCCGGATGAGCAGTACTTC,CASSPTGARAPDEQYF
TRBV20-1,TRBJ2-1,NA,many,TGCAGTGCTAGTAGGCCCCGGGGGTTCTACAATGAGCAGTTCTTC,CSASRPRGFYNEQFF
TRBV24-1,TRBJ2-3,NA,NA,TGTGCCACCGGAATTGCAAATACGCAGTATTTT,CATGIANTQYF
TRBV20-1,TRBJ1-5,NA,few,TGCAGTGCTAGGGGTCAGAACGATCAGCCCCAGCATTTT,CSARGQNDQPQHF
TRBV7-8,TRBJ2-3,NA,NA,TGTGCCAGCAGCTTAGGTCTTGAGGATACGCAGTATTTT,CASSLGLEDTQYF
TRBV5-1,TRBJ2-5,NA,NA,TGCGCCAGCAGCGTGGGTTCTCAAGAGACCCAGTACTTC,CASSVGSQETQYF
TRBV27,TRBJ2-2,TRBD2,NA,TGTGCCAGCAGTTTCCGGGGGGCCGGGGAGCTGTTTTTT,CASSFRGAGELFF
TRBV5-1,TRBJ1-1,NA,few,TGCGCCAGCAGCTTGAAGGGGGGCGCTGAAGCTTTCTTT,CASSLKGGAEAFF
TRBV6-2/TRBV6-3,TRBJ1-6,TRBD1,few,TGTGCCAGCAGTAGGGTTTTTAGATCGGGACAGGGATCCGCCTCCTATAATTCACCCCTCCACTTT,CASSRVFRSGQGSASYNSPLHF
TRBV7-9,TRBJ1-1,NA,NA,TGTGCCAGCAGCCTACTCGGGGTTGGTGACACTGAAGCTTTCTTT,CASSLLGVGDTEAFF
TRBV5-6,TRBJ2-3,TRBD1,NA,TGTGCCAGCAGCTTGTTGGGACAGGGGGTGGATACGCAGTATTTT,CASSLLGQGVDTQYF
TRBV5-6,TRBJ1-6,NA,few,TGTGCCAGCAGCTTGGAGTTAGGTTCACCCCTCCACTTT,CASSLELGSPLHF
TRBV10-3,TRBJ2-4,TRBD2,few,TGTGCCATCAGTGAGTCGAAGGCTTCTAGCGGGAAAAACATTCAGTACTTC,CAISESKASSGKNIQYF
TRBV6-5,TRBJ1-3,NA,NA,TGTGCCAGCAGTTCCTCAGACCAGGGCCGCTCTGGAAACACCATATATTTT,CASSSSDQGRSGNTIYF
TRBV4-2,TRBJ2-5,NA,NA,TGTGCCAGCAGCCAAAAACAGGGTACCGGGGAGACCCAGTACTTC,CASSQKQGTGETQYF
TRBV7-2,TRBJ2-3,NA,few,TGTGCCAGCAGCTTAAGGACTCTACTGGCAGATACGCAGTATTTT,CASSLRTLLADTQYF
TRBV5-1,TRBJ1-5,TRBD1,NA,TGCGCCAGCAGCTTACCTAGGACAGGGGACCCTAGCAATCAGCCCCAGCATTTT,CASSLPRTGDPSNQPQHF